This entry describes one TCR beta chain. The germline gives CDR1 SNHLY, CDR2 FYNNEI. The length of the CDR3 is 13 residues. The ends were cut back, 2 bases at V and 6 bases at J, with 10 bases in the middle. This sample is part of a study of radiation and T cells in renal cell carcinoma. Documented time point: blood 2 weeks post-SBRT. Treatment of the sample: 15 Gy SBRT to primary tumor, nephrectomy 4 weeks later. Clones were sequenced by immunoSEQ multiplex PCR, and TCRdb holds only the in-frame ones, with some missing. The sample has some 130,000 clones; 75% to 90% are singletons. This receptor was taken from a woman between 55 and 75 years old with renal cell carcinoma. The sample was blood, taken from a patient whose treatment included radiotherapy and nephrectomy. The chain couples TRBV2 to TRBJ1-1; D is perhaps TRBD1 (6 bases). CDR3 sequence reads: CASSEIRGAEAFF. DNA of the CDR3: TGTGCCAGCAGTGAAATCAGGGGTGCTGAAGCTTTCTTT.